This T cell receptor beta chain emerged from a study of cytomegalovirus exposure and HLA in healthy donors. Study outcomes and limitations: In a later analysis, donors in an Asian-associated ancestry cluster reportedly had fewer N-insertions in productive TCRs than the cohort mean. The CMV antigen specificity of a few CMV-associated chains was confirmed through in vitro analysis. The authors later found most CMV-associated TCR beta chains appeared HLA-restricted.

Germline assignment: CDR1 SNHLY and CDR2 FYNNEI. There are 14 residues in the CDR3. Trimming took 6 bases from V and 4 from J, leaving 16 bases between them. Primers: 60 Vbeta forward and 13 Jbeta reverse. Data came from immunoSEQ multiplex PCR; TCRdb stores just in-frame clones and leaves some out. The data show roughly 150,000 clones, 65% to 70% seen once. Healthy bone marrow donors made up the donors. A word on this clone: What it binds is not known.

The sequence derives from a man aged 25-45 years in good health and CMV-seropositive. The chain combines TRBV2 with TRBJ2-7; weak D call: TRBD1 (6 bases). The sample consisted of PBMCs. The CDR3 protein is CASRPGTLVYEQYF. The CDR3 coding sequence is TGTGCCAGCAGGCCCGGGACATTAGTTTACGAGCAGTACTTC.